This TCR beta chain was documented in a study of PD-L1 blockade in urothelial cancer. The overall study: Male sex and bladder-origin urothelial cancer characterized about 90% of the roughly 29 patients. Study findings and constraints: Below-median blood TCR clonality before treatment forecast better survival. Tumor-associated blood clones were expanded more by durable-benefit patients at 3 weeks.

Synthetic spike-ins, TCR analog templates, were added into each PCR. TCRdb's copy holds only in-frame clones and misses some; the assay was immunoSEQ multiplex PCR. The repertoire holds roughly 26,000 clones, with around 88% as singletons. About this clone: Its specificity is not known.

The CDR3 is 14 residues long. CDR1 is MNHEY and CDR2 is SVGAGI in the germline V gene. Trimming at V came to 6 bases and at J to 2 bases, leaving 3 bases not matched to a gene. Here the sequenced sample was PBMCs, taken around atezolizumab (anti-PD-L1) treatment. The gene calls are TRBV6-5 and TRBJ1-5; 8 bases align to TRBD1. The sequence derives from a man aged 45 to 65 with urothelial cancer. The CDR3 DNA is TGTGCCAGCAGCAGGGACAGGCGCAATCAGCCCCAGCATTTT. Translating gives CASSRDRRNQPQHF.